This TCR beta chain was observed in a study of cytomegalovirus exposure and HLA in healthy donors. The PCR was carried out with 60 Vbeta primers and 13 Jbeta primers. TCRdb's table, derived via immunoSEQ multiplex PCR, lists solely in-frame clones and lacks some. The table has around 130,000 clones, about 70% seen once. Overall study results and limits: It was only CMV serostatus that was available as immune exposure information.

Notes on this clone: Its antigen is still unknown.

The CDR3 has 16 residues. Trimming took 0 bases from V and 2 from J, leaving 11 bases between them. Germline V gene sequence: CDR1 SGHTS, CDR2 YDEGEE. What was sequenced was PBMCs. The origin of this receptor is a woman aged 55-70 years in good health and CMV-seropositive. The V call is TRBV5-8, the J call TRBJ2-2, with D perhaps TRBD2 (6 bases). The CDR3 reads CASSLGSGLNTGELFF. Here the CDR3 DNA reads TGTGCCAGCAGCTTGGGGTCCGGACTAAACACCGGGGAGCTGTTTTTT.